Each of the 13 T cell receptor beta chains below was sequenced from the same sample in a study of blood T cell repertoires in COVID-19. TCRdb keeps only in-frame clones here, not all; method: immunoSEQ multiplex PCR. The data show some 74,000 clones, about 87% seen once. The sample was peripheral blood. These TCRs come from a woman over 75 with acute or convalescent COVID-19.

The J gene is TRBJ2-3, the V gene TRBV25-1; D gene unclear. The germline CDR1 and CDR2 sequences are MGHDK and SYGVNS. The length of the CDR3 is 16 residues. V was trimmed by 1 base and J by 0 bases, leaving 11 bases between them. In nucleotides, the CDR3 is TGTGCCAGCAGTGAATCCGACACCCTTAGCACAGATACGCAGTATTTT. This sequence encodes CASSESDTLSTDTQYF. Based on the CDR3 plus reference TRBV25-1 and TRBJ2-3, the full variable domain is EADIYQTPRYLVIGTGKKITLECSQTMGHDKMYWYQQDPGMELHLIHYSYGVNSTEKGDLSSESTVSRIRTEHFPLTLESARPSHTSQYLCASSESDTLSTDTQYFGPGTRLTVL.

The chain employs TRBV30 and TRBJ2-2; a weak D match, TRBD1 (6 bases). Between the trimmed V and J ends, which lost 3 bases and 3 bases, there was a span of 11 bases. Germline CDR1 GTSNPN, CDR2 SVGIG (reference sequence). The length of the CDR3 is 14 residues. Written as DNA, the CDR3 is TGTGCCTGGAGGTCGCAGGGGTACACCGGGGAGCTGTTTTTT. Amino acid sequence: CAWRSQGYTGELFF.

The chain uses TRBV6-5 and TRBJ2-7, with 10 bases matching TRBD2. The CDR3 spans 15 residues. With V trimmed by 6 bases and J by 0 bases, 5 bases remained unmatched. Germline CDR1 MNHEY, CDR2 SVGAGI. The CDR3 sequence is CASRRSGRASYEQYF. For the CDR3, the DNA is TGTGCCAGCAGGCGAAGCGGGAGGGCCTCCTACGAGCAGTACTTC.

The chain carries TRBV6-5 and TRBJ1-2, with TRBD1 as a possible D gene (5 bases). Trimming left V 5 bases short and J 2 bases short, with 9 bases between. The germline gives CDR1 MNHEY, CDR2 SVGAGI. This CDR3 is built from 13 residues. CDR3 protein: CASSPQGNYGYTF. The CDR3, as DNA: TGTGCCAGCAGTCCTCAGGGAAACTATGGCTACACCTTC.

This rearrangement joins TRBV27 to TRBJ2-3, with TRBD2 identical over 8 bases. This CDR3 comprises 15 residues. The germline gives CDR1 MNHEY, CDR2 SMNVEV (reference sequence). V shed 6 bases and J 4 bases; nucleotides not matched to a gene: 9. This CDR3 reads CASSTTSAFADTQYF. The DNA for the CDR3 is TGTGCCAGCAGCACGACTAGCGCGTTTGCAGATACGCAGTATTTT.

V gene TRBV18 combines with J gene TRBJ1-5; 7 positions agree with TRBD1. Germline V gene sequence: CDR1 KGHSH, CDR2 LQKENI. With 4 bases clipped from V and 6 bases from J, the junction kept 12 bases outside the gene matches. This CDR3 is 16 amino acids long. The CDR3 loop is CASSLLGEGGGQPQHF. The CDR3 bases are TGTGCCAGCTCACTCTTGGGAGAAGGGGGCGGTCAGCCCCAGCATTTT.

The V and J genes are TRBV6-6 and TRBJ2-3; 10 positions agree with TRBD2. V was pared by 4 bases and J by 1 base, with 2 bases of the junction left unmatched. Germline lookup yields CDR1 MNHNY and CDR2 SVGAGI (reference sequence). This CDR3 spans 15 amino acids. CDR3 coding DNA: TGTGCCAGCAGTTTCGGACTAGCGGGCACAGATACGCAGTATTTT. Translated: CASSFGLAGTDTQYF.

The V and J genes are TRBV3-1 (or the pseudogene TRBV3-2) and TRBJ2-5; TRBD2 matches 8 bases. With 5 bases clipped from V and 5 bases from J, the junction kept 13 bases outside the gene matches. Germline V lookup: CDR1 LGHDT, CDR2 YNNKEL (reference sequence). CDR3 length: 16 residues. The CDR3 nucleotides read TGTGCCAGCAGCGATCGCGGAGCGGGAGCGGGGGAGACCCAGTACTTC. Protein product: CASSDRGAGAGETQYF.

J is TRBJ1-2 and V is TRBV6-5; tentative D call: TRBD1 (5 bases). CDR1 and CDR2 (germline): MNHEY, SVGAGI. The CDR3 totals 14 residues. Trimming pared 3 bases from V and 1 base from J, leaving 9 bases between. The CDR3, as DNA: TGTGCCAGCAGTTATCGTGACAGTAACTATGGCTACACCTTC. Its protein product is CASSYRDSNYGYTF.

The chain couples TRBV21-1 to TRBJ1-6. TRBV21-1 counts as a pseudogene. The CDR3 covers 15 residues. The CDR3 loop is CASSKAWGAYPPLHF. CDR3 bases: TGTGCCAGCAGCAAAGCCTGGGGAGCCTACCCACCCCTCCACTTT.

V gene TRBV2 combines with J gene TRBJ1-2; 9 bases map to TRBD1. V gave up 9 bases and J gave up 3 bases; unmatched junction bases: 2. Germline CDR1 reads SNHLY; CDR2 reads FYNNEI. This CDR3 has 12 amino acids. CDR3 in amino acids: CASRTGDYGYTF. The CDR3 DNA is TGTGCCAGTAGGACAGGGGACTATGGCTACACCTTC. The entire variable domain, with the rest obtained from reference TRBV2 and TRBJ1-2, is as follows: EPEVTQTPSHQVTQMGQEVILRCVPISNHLYFYWYRQILGQKVEFLVSFYNNEISEKSEIFDDQFSVERPDGSNFTLKIRSTKLEDSAMYFCASRTGDYGYTFGSGTRLTVV.

The rearrangement links TRBV19 to TRBJ1-6; possibly TRBD1 for D (6 bases). The V gene lost 0 bases and the J gene lost 2 bases, with 8 bases spanning the gap. Germline CDR1 LNHDA, CDR2 SQIVND (reference sequence). The CDR3 has 16 amino acids. CDR3 residues: CASSIDRGAYNSPLHF. CDR3 nucleotide sequence: TGTGCCAGTAGTATAGACAGGGGTGCCTATAATTCACCCCTCCACTTT.

This clone appeared a single time. The chain uses TRBV11-3 and TRBJ2-2; tentatively, D is TRBD1 (5 bases). The CDR3 extends over 16 amino acids. Trimming took off 5 bases at V and 5 bases at J, with 18 bases between the two ends. CDR1 is SGHNT and CDR2 is YENEEA in the germline V gene. The CDR3 coding sequence is TGTGCCAGCAGCGCCGCGCGCAGGGAAGGTACCGGGGAGCTGTTTTTT. This translates into CASSAARREGTGELFF.